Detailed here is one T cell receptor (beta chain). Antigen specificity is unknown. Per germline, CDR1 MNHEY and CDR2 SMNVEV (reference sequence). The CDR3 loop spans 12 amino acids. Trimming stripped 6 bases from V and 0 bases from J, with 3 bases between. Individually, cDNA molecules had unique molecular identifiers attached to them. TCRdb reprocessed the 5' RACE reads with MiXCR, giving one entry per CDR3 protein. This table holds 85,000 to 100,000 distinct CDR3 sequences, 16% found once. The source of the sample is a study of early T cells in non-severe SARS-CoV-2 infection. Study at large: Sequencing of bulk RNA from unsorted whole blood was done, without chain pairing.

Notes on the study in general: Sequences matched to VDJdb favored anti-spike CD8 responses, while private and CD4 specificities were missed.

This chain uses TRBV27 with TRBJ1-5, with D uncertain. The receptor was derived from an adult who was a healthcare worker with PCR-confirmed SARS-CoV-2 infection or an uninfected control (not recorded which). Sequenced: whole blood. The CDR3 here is CASRNSNQPQHF. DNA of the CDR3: TGTGCCAGCAGAAATAGCAATCAGCCCCAGCATTTT.